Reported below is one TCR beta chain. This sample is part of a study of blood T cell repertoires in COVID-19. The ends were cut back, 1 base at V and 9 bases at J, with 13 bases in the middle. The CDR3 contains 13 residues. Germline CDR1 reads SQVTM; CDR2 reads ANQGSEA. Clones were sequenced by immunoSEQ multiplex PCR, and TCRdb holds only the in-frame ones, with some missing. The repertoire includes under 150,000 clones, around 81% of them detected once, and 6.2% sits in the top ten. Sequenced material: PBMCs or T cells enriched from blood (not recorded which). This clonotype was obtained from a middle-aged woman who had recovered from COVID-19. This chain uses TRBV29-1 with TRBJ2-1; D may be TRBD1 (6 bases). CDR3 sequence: CSVEVGRGGEQFF. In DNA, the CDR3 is TGCAGCGTTGAAGTCGGCAGGGGCGGTGAGCAGTTCTTC.